These 8 T cell receptor beta chains were all obtained from the same sample, sequenced in a study of T cell repertoires in cytomegalovirus infection. Using its own MiXCR run on the reads, TCRdb lists one record per CDR3 protein. The data show roughly 280,000 distinct CDR3 sequences, approximately 13% seen once. Sequenced material: PBMCs. These receptors all come from a human donor in good health (CMV status not recorded). Some clones in this sample may be carry-over from other donors' samples.

In its sample, this clonotype was seen many times. The chain carries TRBV19 and TRBJ1-5, with D hard to call. Trimming left V 3 bases short and J 7 bases short, with 10 bases between. Germline V CDR1 and CDR2: LNHDA, SQIVND (reference sequence). This CDR3 comprises 13 residues. The CDR3 bases are TGTGCCAGTAGTATCGGGCTTCGGCAGCCCCAGCATTTT. Translated: CASSIGLRQPQHF.

This clonotype was counted a few times. The chain carries TRBV29-1 and TRBJ1-5; D is unresolved. Germline V gene data show CDR1 as SQVTM and CDR2 as ANQGSEA. There are 13 residues in the CDR3. Trimming pared 4 bases from V and 4 bases from J, leaving 11 bases between. CDR3 amino acids: CSVAPGPNQPQHF. The CDR3 DNA reads as TGCAGCGTTGCACCGGGTCCTAATCAGCCCCAGCATTTT. Filled out from reference TRBV29-1 and TRBJ1-5, the complete variable domain reads SAVISQKPSRDICQRGTSLTIQCQVDSQVTMMFWYRQQPGQSLTLIATANQGSEATYESGFVIDKFPISRPNLTFSTLTVSNMSPEDSSIYLCSVAPGPNQPQHFGDGTRLSIL.

This clonotype was observed many times. J is TRBJ2-1 and V is TRBV20-1; D remains ambiguous. V lost 6 bases to trimming and J lost 0 bases, with 15 bases between them. The V gene's germline CDR1 is DFQATT and CDR2 SNEGSKA (reference sequence). The CDR3 consists of 15 residues. Here the CDR3 DNA reads TGCAGTGCCCGACGCCGGGTAAACTCCTACAATGAGCAGTTCTTC. Its protein is CSARRRVNSYNEQFF.

This clonotype appeared many times. The V and J genes are TRBV7-3 and TRBJ2-1; 7 bases line up with TRBD2. V trimming: 2 bases; J trimming: 3 bases; junction bases outside the gene matches: 7. This CDR3 has 16 residues. Germline V lookup: CDR1 SGHTA, CDR2 FQGTGA. CDR3 DNA: TGTGCCAGCAGCTTAGGTCGAGCGGGGAGCTACAATGAGCAGTTCTTC. Translating gives CASSLGRAGSYNEQFF.

The gene calls are TRBV9 and TRBJ2-3; 8 nucleotides align to TRBD2. The CDR3 contains 14 residues. Germline CDR1 is SGDLS and CDR2 is YYNGEE. V gave up 2 bases and J gave up 7 bases; unmatched junction bases: 6. The CDR3 bases are TGTGCCAGCAGCGTGAGCGGGAGTCAATATACGCAGTATTTT. Its translation: CASSVSGSQYTQYF. The variable domain in full, with the rest retrieved from reference TRBV9 and TRBJ2-3, is DSGVTQTPKHLITATGQRVTLRCSPRSGDLSVYWYQQSLDQGLQFLIQYYNGEERAKGNILERFSAQQFPDLHSELNLSSLELGDSALYFCASSVSGSQYTQYFGPGTRLTVL.

There are many counts of this clonotype. The rearrangement links TRBV11-3 to TRBJ1-1, with D unresolved. V lost 5 bases and J 1 base, leaving 8 bases between the germline ends. From germline, CDR1 is SGHNT and CDR2 YENEEA. There are 13 residues in the CDR3. Here the CDR3 reads CASSRHTNTEAFF. DNA of the CDR3: TGTGCCAGCAGCCGCCATACGAACACTGAAGCTTTCTTT.

The table lists this clonotype with a few counts. This chain connects TRBV4-1 to TRBJ2-3, with a possible D match to TRBD2 (7 bases). The CDR3 contains 14 residues. Germline-derived CDR1 and CDR2 are MGHRA and YSYEKL. The V end lost 8 bases, the J end lost 3 bases, and 15 bases lay between the germline ends. The CDR3, as DNA: TGCGCCAGCTGCGAGGAGGGGGGGACAGATACGCAGTATTTT. Protein sequence: CASCEEGGTDTQYF.

This clonotype was seen at least ten times. The chain uses TRBV7-2 and TRBJ1-2, with TRBD1 matching over 10 bases. This CDR3 is built from 15 residues. The ends lost 4 bases at V and 3 bases at J; junction bases unmatched: 5. Germline CDR1 is SGHTA and CDR2 is FQGNSA. CDR3 coding DNA: TGTGCCAGCAGCTCTCCGGACAGGGGGGACTATGGCTACACCTTC. The encoded protein is CASSSPDRGDYGYTF. The variable domain in full, with the rest retrieved from reference TRBV7-2 and TRBJ1-2, is GAGVSQSPSNKVTEKGKDVELRCDPISGHTALYWYRQSLGQGLEFLIYFQGNSAPDKSGLPSDRFSAERTGGSVSTLTIQRTQQEDSAVYLCASSSPDRGDYGYTFGSGTRLTVV.